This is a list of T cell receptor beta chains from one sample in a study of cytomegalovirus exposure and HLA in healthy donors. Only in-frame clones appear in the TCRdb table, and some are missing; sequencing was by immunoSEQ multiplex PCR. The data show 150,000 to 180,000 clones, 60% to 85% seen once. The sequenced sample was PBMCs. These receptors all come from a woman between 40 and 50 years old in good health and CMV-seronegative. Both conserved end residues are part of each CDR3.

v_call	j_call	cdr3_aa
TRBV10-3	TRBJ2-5	CATARLDRDETQYF
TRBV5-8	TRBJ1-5	CASSARGGDQPQHF
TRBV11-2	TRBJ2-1	CASSVPTSGGANEQFF
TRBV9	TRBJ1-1	CASSGISGGGTEAFF
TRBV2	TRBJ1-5	CASRDRDSNQPQHF
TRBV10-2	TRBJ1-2	CASSEPGTPVGYTF
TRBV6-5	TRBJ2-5	CASSQGRGREQYF
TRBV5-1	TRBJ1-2	CASSRWSRQGEWGYTF
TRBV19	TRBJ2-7	CASTRGFGYEQYF
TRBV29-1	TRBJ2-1	CSVSTSGRADEQFF
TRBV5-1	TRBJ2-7	CASSSRTGDYEQYF
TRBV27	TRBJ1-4	CASSPGAGINEKLFF
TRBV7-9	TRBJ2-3	CASNRQGPTDTQYF
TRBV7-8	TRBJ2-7	CASSSQAISGRSSYEQYF
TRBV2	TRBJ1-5	CASTFDRNRDQPQHF
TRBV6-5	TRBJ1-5	CASSYRGEGNQPQHF
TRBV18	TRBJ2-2	CASSGQGSNTGELFF